This T cell receptor (beta chain) was captured in a study of control samples from healthy donors and cancer patients (dated by TCRdb to about 2020). Remarks on this clone: What antigen it recognizes has not been identified. Base qualities are not provided; no much larger clone lies one nucleotide away.

V gives up 1 base and J gives up 4 bases, and the segment between their germline ends measures 14 bases. In the germline V gene, CDR1 corresponds to SGHRS and CDR2 to YFSETQ. The CDR3 has 16 amino acids, counting the end cysteine and phenylalanine. CDR3 DNA only is kept here, 48 bases in frame from base 1. Library preparation employed the immunoSEQ multiplex PCR assay. TCRdb obtained this table from immuneACCESS and retained in-frame rearrangements with V and J assigned. These tables miss some clones; where compared with another copy, unresolved V genes account for less than half of the shortfall, and the remainder is unexplained. This sample holds approximately 160,000 clones; more than 90% were observed only once. Of the sample, around 2% is held by the ten largest clones.

The chain is made from TRBV5-1 and TRBJ2-2; TRBD2 is a weak D gene call, 6 bases matching. Sequenced material: blood. This sequence originates from a woman in her thirties or forties in good health. The DNA sequence is TGCGCCAGCAGCTTGCAGTCGGGGGTTGGCACCGGGGAGCTGTTTTTT. Protein translation: CASSLQSGVGTGELFF.